Listed here are 15 T cell receptor beta chains from one sample, sequenced in a study of long-term antiretroviral therapy in people with HIV. A v3.0 immunoSEQ assay was performed at survey level. The protocol was immunoSEQ multiplex PCR, while the TCRdb copy is restricted to in-frame clones and leaves out a portion. The sample holds 7,500 to 10,000 clones, around 84% seen once. Sequenced material: unsorted PBMCs, taken 0.3 years before starting antiretroviral therapy. These receptors all stem from a man under 40 with HIV.

The chain carries TRBV7-2 and TRBJ2-1; 7 nucleotides match TRBD2. J gave up 0 bases and V 4 bases, and 9 bases lay outside the gene matches. CDR1 is SGHTA and CDR2 is FQGNSA in the germline V gene. There are 17 residues in the CDR3. The CDR3 sequence is CASSWAGATSSYNEQFF. The CDR3 nucleotides are TGTGCCAGCAGCTGGGCGGGAGCGACGAGCTCCTACAATGAGCAGTTCTTC.

The V and J genes are TRBV4-3 and TRBJ2-7, with 9 bases lining up with TRBD1. The CDR3 runs to 15 residues. Trimming at V came to 1 base and at J to 2 bases, leaving 3 bases not matched to a gene. Germline loops: CDR1 LGHNA, CDR2 YSLEER. The CDR3 bases are TGCGCCAGCAGCCAAGCAGGGACAGGGACCTACGAGCAGTACTTC. It yields the protein CASSQAGTGTYEQYF.

The chain couples TRBV6-1 to TRBJ2-7; D gene ambiguous. V was pared by 2 bases and J by 1 base, with 6 bases between. Germline CDR1 and CDR2: MNHNS and SASEGT. This CDR3 spans 13 amino acids. This CDR3 is CASSEHSSYEQYF. CDR3 in DNA: TGTGCCAGCAGTGAACACAGTTCCTACGAGCAGTACTTC.

The chain employs TRBV30 and TRBJ2-1, with a weak D call TRBD2 (5 bases). The germline V and J ends were trimmed by 3 bases and 0 bases, with 15 bases remaining between them. The V gene's germline CDR1 is GTSNPN and CDR2 SVGIG (reference sequence). The CDR3 consists of 16 residues. CDR3 amino acids: CAWRPRGSYSYNEQFF. CDR3 bases: TGTGCCTGGAGGCCGAGAGGGAGCTACTCCTACAATGAGCAGTTCTTC.

This rearrangement joins TRBV7-2 to TRBJ1-2; TRBD1 aligns across 9 bases. The germline gives CDR1 SGHTA, CDR2 FQGNSA. This CDR3 contains 16 residues. J lost 2 bases, V lost 6 bases, and 10 bases had no gene match. CDR3 sequence (DNA): TGTGCCAGCAGTGTAGGCCCCGGGACAGGGAACTATGGCTACACCTTC. It is translated as CASSVGPGTGNYGYTF.

This sequence joins TRBV5-1 and TRBJ1-1; D ambiguous. The V end was cut by 8 bases, the J end by 6 bases, with 11 bases between. CDR3 length equals 11 residues. Germline V CDR1 and CDR2: SGHRS, YFSETQ. The CDR3 reads CASRNNAEAFF. CDR3 in DNA: TGCGCCAGTCGGAATAACGCTGAAGCTTTCTTT.

The rearrangement links TRBV4-2 to TRBJ2-1; 10 bases are shared with TRBD2. The CDR3 sequence is 19 residues long. CDR1 is LGHNA and CDR2 is YNFKEQ in the germline V gene. Trimming cost V 2 bases and J 0 bases; bases outside gene matches: 10. CDR3 protein: CASSQNPGLADSSYNEQFF. CDR3 bases: TGTGCCAGCAGCCAAAACCCCGGACTAGCGGATAGCTCCTACAATGAGCAGTTCTTC.

This chain links TRBV11-3 with TRBJ2-7; no reliable D call. The V and J ends lost 1 base and 5 bases respectively, with 9 bases between them. The CDR3 contains 13 residues. Germline lookup yields CDR1 SGHNT and CDR2 YENEEA. The CDR3 DNA reads as TGTGCCAGCAGCTTAGGGATGTCCCACGAGCAGTACTTC. Amino acid sequence: CASSLGMSHEQYF.

This clone is medium-sized in the sample. The chain carries TRBV28 and TRBJ2-5, with D perhaps matching TRBD1 (6 bases). The V and J ends lost 7 bases and 5 bases respectively, with 17 bases between them. Germline CDR1 is MDHEN and CDR2 is SYDVKM. The CDR3 length is 14 residues. Here the CDR3 reads CASKLQGSGETQYF. CDR3 sequence (DNA): TGTGCCAGCAAATTACAGGGCAGTGGCGAGACCCAGTACTTC. Looking up the rest from reference TRBV28 and TRBJ2-5 gives the full variable domain: DVKVTQSSRYLVKRTGEKVFLECVQDMDHENMFWYRQDPGLGLRLIYFSYDVKMKEKGDIPEGYSVSREKKERFSLILESASTNQTSMYLCASKLQGSGETQYFGPGTRLLVL.

There are a few counts of this clone. This chain connects TRBV6-5 to TRBJ2-1, with 7 bases identical to TRBD2. This CDR3 contains 13 residues. CDR1 is MNHEY, CDR2 SVGAGI, per germline. The ends lost 3 bases at V and 5 bases at J; junction bases unmatched: 1. DNA of the CDR3: TGTGCCAGCAGTTATGGGACTAACAATGAGCAGTTCTTC. The encoded protein is CASSYGTNNEQFF.

This clone was observed a handful of times. V usage is TRBV5-5 and J usage is TRBJ2-7; tentative D call: TRBD1 (5 bases). Germline CDR1 SGHKS, CDR2 YYEKEE (reference sequence). This CDR3 is 14 amino acids long. V lost 1 base and J lost 2, with 10 bases in between. In DNA, the CDR3 is TGTGCCAGCAGCTTGTCTCAGGGCCCCTACGAGCAGTACTTC. Translating it yields CASSLSQGPYEQYF.

The CDR3 is CASSGAGRSYEQYF. Written as DNA, the CDR3 is TGTGCCAGCAGTGGAGCGGGACGCTCCTACGAGCAGTACTTC. The V gene is TRBV27, the J gene TRBJ2-7, with TRBD2 matching 7 bases. The CDR3 contains 14 residues. J lost 0 bases, V lost 5 bases, and 4 bases had no gene match. CDR1 and CDR2 (germline): MNHEY, SMNVEV (reference sequence).

This sequence joins TRBV5-1 and TRBJ2-2; D unresolved. This CDR3 has 12 amino acids. V lost 4 bases, J lost 5 bases, and 6 bases lay in between. Germline V gives CDR1 SGHRS, CDR2 YFSETQ. The CDR3 spells CASSLETGELFF. The CDR3 nucleotides read TGCGCCAGCAGCCTTGAGACCGGGGAGCTGTTTTTT.

The chain recombines TRBV27 with TRBJ2-2; D gene uncertain. Germline loops: CDR1 MNHEY, CDR2 SMNVEV (reference sequence). The CDR3 is 14 residues long. The ends were cut back, 1 base at V and 8 bases at J, with 11 bases in the middle. CDR3 region: CASSLFYSSGELFF. Here the CDR3 DNA reads TGTGCCAGCAGTTTATTTTACAGTTCGGGGGAGCTGTTTTTT.

The CDR3 DNA reads as TGTGCCAGTAGTACCAACGGGCTCACCGGGGAGCTGTTTTTT. It specifies CASSTNGLTGELFF. V is TRBV19 and J is TRBJ2-2; the D is unclear. This CDR3 is built from 14 residues. The germline V gene encodes CDR1 LNHDA and CDR2 SQIVND (reference sequence). The V gene lost 4 bases and the J gene lost 4 bases, with 10 bases spanning the gap.